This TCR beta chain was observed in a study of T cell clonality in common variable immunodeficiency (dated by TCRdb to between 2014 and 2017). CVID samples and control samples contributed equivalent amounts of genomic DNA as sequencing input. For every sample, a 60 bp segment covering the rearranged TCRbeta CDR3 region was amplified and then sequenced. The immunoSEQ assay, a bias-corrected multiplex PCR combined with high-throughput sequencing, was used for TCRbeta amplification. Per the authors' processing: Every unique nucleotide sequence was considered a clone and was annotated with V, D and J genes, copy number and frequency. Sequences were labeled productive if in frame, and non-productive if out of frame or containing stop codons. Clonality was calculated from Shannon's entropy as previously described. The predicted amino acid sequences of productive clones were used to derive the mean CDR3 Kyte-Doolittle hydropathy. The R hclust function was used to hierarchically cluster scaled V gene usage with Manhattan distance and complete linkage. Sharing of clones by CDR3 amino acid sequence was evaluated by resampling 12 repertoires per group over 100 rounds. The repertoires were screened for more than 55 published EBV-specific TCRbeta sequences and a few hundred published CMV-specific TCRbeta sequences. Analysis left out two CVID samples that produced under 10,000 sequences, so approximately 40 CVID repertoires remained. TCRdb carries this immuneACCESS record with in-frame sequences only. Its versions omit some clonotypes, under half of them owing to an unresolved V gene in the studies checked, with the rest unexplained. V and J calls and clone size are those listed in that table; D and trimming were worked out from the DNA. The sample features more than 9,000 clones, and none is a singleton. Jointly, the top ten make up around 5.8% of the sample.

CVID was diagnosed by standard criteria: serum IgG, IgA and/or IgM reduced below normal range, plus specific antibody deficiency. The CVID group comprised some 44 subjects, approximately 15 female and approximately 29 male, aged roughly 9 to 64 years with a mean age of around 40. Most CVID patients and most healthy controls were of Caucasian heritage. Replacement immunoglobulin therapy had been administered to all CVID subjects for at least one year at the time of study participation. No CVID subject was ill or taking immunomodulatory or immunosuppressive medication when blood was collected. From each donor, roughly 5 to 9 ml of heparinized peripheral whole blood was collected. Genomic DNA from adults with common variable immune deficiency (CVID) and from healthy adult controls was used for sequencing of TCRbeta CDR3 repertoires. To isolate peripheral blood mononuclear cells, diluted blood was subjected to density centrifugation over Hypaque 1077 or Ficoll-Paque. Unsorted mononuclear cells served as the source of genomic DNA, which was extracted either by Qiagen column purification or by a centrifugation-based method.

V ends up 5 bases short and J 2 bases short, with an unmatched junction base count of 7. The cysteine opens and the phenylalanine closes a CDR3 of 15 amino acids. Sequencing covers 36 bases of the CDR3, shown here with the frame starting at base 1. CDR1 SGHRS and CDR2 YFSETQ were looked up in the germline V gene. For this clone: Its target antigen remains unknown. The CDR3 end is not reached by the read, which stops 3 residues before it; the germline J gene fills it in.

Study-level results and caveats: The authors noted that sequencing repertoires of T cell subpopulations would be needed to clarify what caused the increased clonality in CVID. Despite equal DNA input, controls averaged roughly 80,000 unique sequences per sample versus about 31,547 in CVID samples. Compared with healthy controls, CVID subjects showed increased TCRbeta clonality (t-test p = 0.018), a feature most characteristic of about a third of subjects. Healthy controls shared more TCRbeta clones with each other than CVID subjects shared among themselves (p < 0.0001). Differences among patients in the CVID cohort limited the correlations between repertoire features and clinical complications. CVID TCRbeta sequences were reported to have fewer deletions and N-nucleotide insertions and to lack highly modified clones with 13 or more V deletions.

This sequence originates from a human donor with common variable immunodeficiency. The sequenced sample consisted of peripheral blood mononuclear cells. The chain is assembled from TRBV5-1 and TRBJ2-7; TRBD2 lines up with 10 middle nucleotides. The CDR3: CASRERLAGPYEQYF. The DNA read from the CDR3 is TGCGCCAGCAGAGAGAGACTAGCGGGCCCCTACGAG.